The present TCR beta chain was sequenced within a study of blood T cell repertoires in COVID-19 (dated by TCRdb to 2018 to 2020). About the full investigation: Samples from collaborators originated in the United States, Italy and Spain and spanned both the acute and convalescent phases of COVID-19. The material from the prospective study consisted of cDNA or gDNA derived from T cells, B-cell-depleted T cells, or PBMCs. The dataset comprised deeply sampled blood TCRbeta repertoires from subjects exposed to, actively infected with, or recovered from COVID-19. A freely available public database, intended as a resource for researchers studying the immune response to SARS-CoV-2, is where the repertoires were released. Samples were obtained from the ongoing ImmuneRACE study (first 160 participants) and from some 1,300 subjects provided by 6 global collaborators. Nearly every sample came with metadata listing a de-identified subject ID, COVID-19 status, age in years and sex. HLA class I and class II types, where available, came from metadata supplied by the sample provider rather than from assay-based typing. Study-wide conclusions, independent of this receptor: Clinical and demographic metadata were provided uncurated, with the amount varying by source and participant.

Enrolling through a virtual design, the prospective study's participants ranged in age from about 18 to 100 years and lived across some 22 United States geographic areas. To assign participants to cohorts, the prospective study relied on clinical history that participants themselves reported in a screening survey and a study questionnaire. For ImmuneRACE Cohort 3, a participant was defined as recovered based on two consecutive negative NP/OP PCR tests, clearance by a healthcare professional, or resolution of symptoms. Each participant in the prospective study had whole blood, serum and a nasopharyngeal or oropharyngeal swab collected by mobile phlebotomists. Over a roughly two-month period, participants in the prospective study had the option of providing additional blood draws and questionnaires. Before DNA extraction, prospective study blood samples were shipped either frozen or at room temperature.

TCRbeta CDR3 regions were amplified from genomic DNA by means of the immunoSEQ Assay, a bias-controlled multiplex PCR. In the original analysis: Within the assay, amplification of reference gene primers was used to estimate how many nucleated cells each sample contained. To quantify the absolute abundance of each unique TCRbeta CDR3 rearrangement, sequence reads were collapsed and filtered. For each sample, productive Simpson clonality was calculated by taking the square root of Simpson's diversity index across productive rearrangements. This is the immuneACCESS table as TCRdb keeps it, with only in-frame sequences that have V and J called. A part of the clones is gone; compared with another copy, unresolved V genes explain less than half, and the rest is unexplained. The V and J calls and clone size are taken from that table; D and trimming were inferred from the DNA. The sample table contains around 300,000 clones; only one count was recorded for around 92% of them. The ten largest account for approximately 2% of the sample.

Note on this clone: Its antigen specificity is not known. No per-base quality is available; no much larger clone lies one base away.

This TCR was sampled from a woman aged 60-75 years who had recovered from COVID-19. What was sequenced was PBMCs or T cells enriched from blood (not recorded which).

The sequenced DNA is TGTGCCAGCAGCCATTTGGCGGGAGGGCTCACCGGGGAGCTGTTTTTT. Its protein product is CASSHLAGGLTGELFF. The chain links TRBV3-1 (or the pseudogene TRBV3-2) with TRBJ2-2; TRBD2 fits 9 bases in the junction. Relative to germline, V is missing 3 bases and J is missing 4 bases, with 6 bases of the junction outside any gene match. Measured from the cysteine to the phenylalanine, the CDR3 is 16 residues long. Just the 48-base CDR3 DNA is kept, in frame starting at base 1. CDR1 LGHDT and CDR2 YNNKEL were looked up in the germline V gene (reference sequence).